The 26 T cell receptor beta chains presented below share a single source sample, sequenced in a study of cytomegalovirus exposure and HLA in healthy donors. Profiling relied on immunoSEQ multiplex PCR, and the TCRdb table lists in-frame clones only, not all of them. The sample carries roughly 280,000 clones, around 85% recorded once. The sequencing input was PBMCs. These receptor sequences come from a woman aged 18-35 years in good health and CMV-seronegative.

The CDR3 coding sequence is TGTGCCAGCAGCAATGGAAACACCATATATTTT. It specifies CASSNGNTIYF. The chain is built from TRBV25-1 and TRBJ1-3; D ambiguous. CDR1 is MGHDK, CDR2 SYGVNS, per germline. The CDR3 is 11 amino acids. V was cut by 6 bases and J by 3 bases, with 3 bases left in between.

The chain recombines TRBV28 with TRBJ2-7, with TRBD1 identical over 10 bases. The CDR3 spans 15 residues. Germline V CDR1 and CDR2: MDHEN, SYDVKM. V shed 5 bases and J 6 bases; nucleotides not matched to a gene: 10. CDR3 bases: TGTGCCAGCAGTCCCTCCGGGACAGGGGCTGGCGAGCAGTACTTC. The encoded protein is CASSPSGTGAGEQYF.

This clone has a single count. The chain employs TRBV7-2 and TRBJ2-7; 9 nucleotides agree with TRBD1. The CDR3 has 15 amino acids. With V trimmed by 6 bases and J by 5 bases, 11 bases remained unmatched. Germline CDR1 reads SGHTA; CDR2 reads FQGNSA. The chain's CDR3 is CASSSGVQGADEQYF. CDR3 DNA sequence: TGTGCCAGCAGTTCAGGGGTACAGGGGGCCGACGAGCAGTACTTC.

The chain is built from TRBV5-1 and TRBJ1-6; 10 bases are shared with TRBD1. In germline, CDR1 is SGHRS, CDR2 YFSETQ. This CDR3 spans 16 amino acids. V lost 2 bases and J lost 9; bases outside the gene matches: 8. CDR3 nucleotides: TGCGCCAGCAGCTTTGGGACAGGGGAGGGTGCTTCACCCCTCCACTTT. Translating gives CASSFGTGEGASPLHF.

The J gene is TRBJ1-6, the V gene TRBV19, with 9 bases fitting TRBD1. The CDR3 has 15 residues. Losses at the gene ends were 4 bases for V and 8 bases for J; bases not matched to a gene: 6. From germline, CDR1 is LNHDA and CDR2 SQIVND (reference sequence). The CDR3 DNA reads TGTGCCAGTAGTACAGACAGGGGGTTGTATTCACCCCTCCACTTT. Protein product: CASSTDRGLYSPLHF.

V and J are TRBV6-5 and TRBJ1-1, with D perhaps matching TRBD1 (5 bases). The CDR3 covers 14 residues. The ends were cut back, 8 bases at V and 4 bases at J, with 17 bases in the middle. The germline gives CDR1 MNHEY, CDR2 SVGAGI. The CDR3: CASSLGGTSTEAFF. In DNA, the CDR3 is TGTGCCAGCTCCCTGGGGGGGACGAGCACTGAAGCTTTCTTT.

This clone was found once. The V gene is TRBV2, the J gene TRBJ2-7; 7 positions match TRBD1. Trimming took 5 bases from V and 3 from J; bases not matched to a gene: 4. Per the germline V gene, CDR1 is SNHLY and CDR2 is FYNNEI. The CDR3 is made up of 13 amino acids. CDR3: CASSPGTVYEQYF. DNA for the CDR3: TGTGCCAGCAGTCCCGGGACAGTCTACGAGCAGTACTTC.

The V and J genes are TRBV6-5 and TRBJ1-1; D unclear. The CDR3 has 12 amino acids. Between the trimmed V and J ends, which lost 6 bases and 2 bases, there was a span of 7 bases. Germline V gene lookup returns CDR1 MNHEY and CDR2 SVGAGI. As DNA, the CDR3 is TGTGCCAGCAGGGACTTAAACACTGAAGCTTTCTTT. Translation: CASRDLNTEAFF.

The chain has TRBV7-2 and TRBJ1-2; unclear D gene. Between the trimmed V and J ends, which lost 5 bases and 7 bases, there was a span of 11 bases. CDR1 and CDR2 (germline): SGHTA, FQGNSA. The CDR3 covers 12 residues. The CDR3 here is CASSTSFSGYTF. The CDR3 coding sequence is TGTGCCAGCAGCACCTCCTTTAGTGGCTACACCTTC.

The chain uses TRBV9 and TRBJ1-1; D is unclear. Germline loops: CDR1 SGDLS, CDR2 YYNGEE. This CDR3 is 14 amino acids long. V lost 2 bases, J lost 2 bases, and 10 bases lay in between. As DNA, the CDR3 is TGTGCCAGCAGCGTTGGGCCGATCAACACTGAAGCTTTCTTT. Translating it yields CASSVGPINTEAFF.

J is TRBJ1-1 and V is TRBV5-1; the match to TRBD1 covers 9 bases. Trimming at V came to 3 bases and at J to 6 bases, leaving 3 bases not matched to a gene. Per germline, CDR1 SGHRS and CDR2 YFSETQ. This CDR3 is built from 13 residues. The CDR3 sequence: CASSYRQGAEAFF. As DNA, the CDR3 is TGCGCCAGCAGCTATAGACAGGGGGCTGAAGCTTTCTTT.

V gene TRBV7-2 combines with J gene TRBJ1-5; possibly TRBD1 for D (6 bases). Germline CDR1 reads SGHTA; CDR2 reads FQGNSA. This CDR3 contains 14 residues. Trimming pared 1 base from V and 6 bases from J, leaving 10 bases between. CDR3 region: CASSLVRGGQPQHF. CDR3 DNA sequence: TGTGCCAGCAGCTTAGTTAGAGGGGGTCAGCCCCAGCATTTT. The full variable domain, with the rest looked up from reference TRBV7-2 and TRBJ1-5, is GAGVSQSPSNKVTEKGKDVELRCDPISGHTALYWYRQSLGQGLEFLIYFQGNSAPDKSGLPSDRFSAERTGGSVSTLTIQRTQQEDSAVYLCASSLVRGGQPQHFGDGTRLSIL.

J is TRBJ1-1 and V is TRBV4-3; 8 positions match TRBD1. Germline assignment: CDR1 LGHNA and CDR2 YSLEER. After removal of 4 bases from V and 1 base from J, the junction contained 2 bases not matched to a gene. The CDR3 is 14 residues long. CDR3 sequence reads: CASSLGTGNTEAFF. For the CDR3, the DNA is TGCGCCAGCAGCCTTGGGACAGGGAACACTGAAGCTTTCTTT.

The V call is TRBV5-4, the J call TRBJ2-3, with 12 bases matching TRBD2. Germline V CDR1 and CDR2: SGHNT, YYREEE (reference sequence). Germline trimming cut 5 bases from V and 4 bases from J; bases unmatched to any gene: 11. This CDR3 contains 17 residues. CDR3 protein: CASRKTASGRGADTQYF. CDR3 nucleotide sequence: TGTGCCAGCAGGAAGACGGCTAGCGGGAGGGGTGCAGATACGCAGTATTTT.

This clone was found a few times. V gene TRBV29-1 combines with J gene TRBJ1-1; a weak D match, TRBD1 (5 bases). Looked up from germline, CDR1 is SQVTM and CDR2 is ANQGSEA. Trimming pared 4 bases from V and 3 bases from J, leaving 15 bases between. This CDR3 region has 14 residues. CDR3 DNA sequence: TGCAGCGTTGTAGGGTGGGGCAGATACACTGAAGCTTTCTTT. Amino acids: CSVVGWGRYTEAFF. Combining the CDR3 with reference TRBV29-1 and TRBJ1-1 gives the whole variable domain SAVISQKPSRDICQRGTSLTIQCQVDSQVTMMFWYRQQPGQSLTLIATANQGSEATYESGFVIDKFPISRPNLTFSTLTVSNMSPEDSSIYLCSVVGWGRYTEAFFGQGTRLTVV.

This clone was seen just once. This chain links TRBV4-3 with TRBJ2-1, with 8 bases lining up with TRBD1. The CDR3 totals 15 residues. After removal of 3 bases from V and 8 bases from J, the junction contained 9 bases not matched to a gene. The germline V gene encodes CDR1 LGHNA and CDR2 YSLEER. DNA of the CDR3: TGCGCCAGCAGCCACGGACAGGGAAAGGGATATGAGCAGTTCTTC. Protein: CASSHGQGKGYEQFF.

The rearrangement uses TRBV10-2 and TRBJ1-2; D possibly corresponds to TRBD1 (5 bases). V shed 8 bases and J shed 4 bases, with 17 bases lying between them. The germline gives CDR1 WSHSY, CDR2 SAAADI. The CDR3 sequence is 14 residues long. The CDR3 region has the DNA TGCGCCAGCCTCGATTTCAGGGAGGGCTATGGCTACACCTTC. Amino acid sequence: CASLDFREGYGYTF.

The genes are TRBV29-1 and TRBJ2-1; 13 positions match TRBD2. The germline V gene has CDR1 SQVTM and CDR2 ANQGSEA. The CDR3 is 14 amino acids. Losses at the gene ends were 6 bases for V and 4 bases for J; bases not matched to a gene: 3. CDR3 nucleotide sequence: TGCAGCGTGGGACTAGCGGGAATGTACAATGAGCAGTTCTTC. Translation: CSVGLAGMYNEQFF.

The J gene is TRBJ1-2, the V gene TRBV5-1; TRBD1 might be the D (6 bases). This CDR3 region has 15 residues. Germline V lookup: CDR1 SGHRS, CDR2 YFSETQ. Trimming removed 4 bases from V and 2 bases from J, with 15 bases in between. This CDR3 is CASSETGDFNYGYTF. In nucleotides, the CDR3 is TGCGCCAGCAGCGAGACAGGAGATTTCAACTATGGCTACACCTTC.

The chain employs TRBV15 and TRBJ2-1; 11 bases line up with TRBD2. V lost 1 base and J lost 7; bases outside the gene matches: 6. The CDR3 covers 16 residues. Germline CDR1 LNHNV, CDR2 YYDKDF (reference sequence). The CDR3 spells CATSRGGTSGDNEQFF. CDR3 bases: TGTGCCACCAGCAGAGGTGGGACTAGCGGCGATAATGAGCAGTTCTTC.

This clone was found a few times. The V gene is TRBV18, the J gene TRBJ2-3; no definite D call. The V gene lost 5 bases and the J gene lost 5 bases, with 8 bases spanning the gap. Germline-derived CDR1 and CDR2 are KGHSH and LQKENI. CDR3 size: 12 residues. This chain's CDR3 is CASSSTGDTQYF. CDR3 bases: TGTGCCAGCTCATCGACGGGAGATACGCAGTATTTT.

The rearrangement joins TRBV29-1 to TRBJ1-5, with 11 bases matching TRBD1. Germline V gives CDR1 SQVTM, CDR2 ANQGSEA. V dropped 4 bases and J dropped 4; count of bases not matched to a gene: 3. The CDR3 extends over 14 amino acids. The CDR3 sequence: CSVGGTGGNQPQHF. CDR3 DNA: TGCAGCGTTGGGGGGACAGGGGGAAATCAGCCCCAGCATTTT.

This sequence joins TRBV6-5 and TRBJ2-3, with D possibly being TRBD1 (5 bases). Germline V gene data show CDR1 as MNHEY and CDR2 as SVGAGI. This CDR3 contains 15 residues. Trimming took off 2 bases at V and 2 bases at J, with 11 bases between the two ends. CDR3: CASSYRDSYTDTQYF. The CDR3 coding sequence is TGTGCCAGCAGTTACCGCGACAGTTACACAGATACGCAGTATTTT.

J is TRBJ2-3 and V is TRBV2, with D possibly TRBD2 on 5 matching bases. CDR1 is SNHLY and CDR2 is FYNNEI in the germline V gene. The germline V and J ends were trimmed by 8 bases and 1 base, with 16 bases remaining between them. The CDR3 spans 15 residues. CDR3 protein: CASVGRESGTDTQYF. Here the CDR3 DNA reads TGTGCCAGCGTAGGACGGGAAAGTGGCACAGATACGCAGTATTTT.

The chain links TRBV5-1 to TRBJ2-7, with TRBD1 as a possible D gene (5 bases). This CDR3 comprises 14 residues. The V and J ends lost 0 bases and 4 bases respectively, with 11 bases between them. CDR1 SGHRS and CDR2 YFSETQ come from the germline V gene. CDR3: CASSLDPGMYEQYF. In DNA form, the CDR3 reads TGCGCCAGCAGCTTGGACCCAGGGATGTACGAGCAGTACTTC.

CDR3 in DNA: TGTGCCAGCAGTGAACTGTACGGGGACACAGATACGCAGTATTTT. Encoded protein: CASSELYGDTDTQYF. This chain links TRBV6-1 with TRBJ2-3; D might be TRBD2 (5 bases). Trimming took 2 bases from V and 2 from J, leaving 11 bases between them. Germline V CDR1 and CDR2: MNHNS, SASEGT. CDR3 size: 15 residues.